The 17 T cell receptor beta chains given below trace back to one sample, sequenced in a study of blood T cell repertoires in COVID-19 (dated by TCRdb to 2020 to 2021). The protocol used for the library was the immunoSEQ multiplex PCR assay. TCRdb stores this immuneACCESS table with in-frame sequences only. Part of the clones is absent; in the studies checked, under half of the shortfall reflects unresolved V genes, and no reason is known for the rest. Across this sample there are around 62,000 clones, with just over 85% seen only once. The top ten constitute about 43% of the sample. Sequenced sample: peripheral blood. The receptors stem from a woman aged 55 to 70 with COVID-19, enrolled during active disease.

The count of this clone is one. The gene calls are TRBV27 and TRBJ2-7; 8 bases are a match to TRBD2. V shed 8 bases and J 4 bases; nucleotides not matched to a gene: 4. The CDR3 is made up of 12 amino acids. Germline V gene data show CDR1 as MNHEY and CDR2 as SMNVEV (reference sequence). CDR3 nucleotide sequence: TGTGCCAGCTCACGGGGGGGGTACGAGCAGTACTTC. Translation gives CASSRGGYEQYF.

This clone was seen just once. This chain joins TRBV28 and TRBJ1-4; 7 bases agree with TRBD1. Germline CDR1 and CDR2: MDHEN and SYDVKM. Trimming at V came to 6 bases and at J to 7 bases, leaving 5 bases not matched to a gene. This CDR3 is 13 amino acids long. CDR3 nucleotide sequence: TGTGCCAGCAGCAGGGGGTCGGGTGAAAAACTGTTTTTT. Encoded protein: CASSRGSGEKLFF.

This chain joins TRBV2 and TRBJ1-1; D is possibly TRBD1 (6 bases). Between the trimmed V and J ends, which lost 10 bases and 1 base, there was a span of 10 bases. Germline values: CDR1 SNHLY, CDR2 FYNNEI. The CDR3 spans 12 residues. The CDR3 DNA is TGTGCCACGGGACAATCGAACACTGAAGCTTTCTTT. The encoded protein is CATGQSNTEAFF. Looking up the rest from reference TRBV2 and TRBJ1-1 gives the full variable domain: EPEVTQTPSHQVTQMGQEVILRCVPISNHLYFYWYRQILGQKVEFLVSFYNNEISEKSEIFDDQFSVERPDGSNFTLKIRSTKLEDSAMYFCATGQSNTEAFFGQGTRLTVV.

V is TRBV5-4 and J is TRBJ2-6, with D perhaps matching TRBD2 (5 bases). With 4 bases removed from V and 2 bases from J, the gap between germline ends came to 10 bases. This CDR3 region has 15 residues. Germline V gives CDR1 SGHNT, CDR2 YYREEE (reference sequence). The DNA for the CDR3 is TGTGCCAGCAGCCATCCGGGAACTGGGGCCAACGTCCTGACTTTC. It yields the protein CASSHPGTGANVLTF. Full variable domain (rest looked up from reference TRBV5-4 and TRBJ2-6): ETGVTQSPTHLIKTRGQQVTLRCSSQSGHNTVSWYQQALGQGPQFIFQYYREEENGRGNFPPRFSGLQFPNYSSELNVNALELDDSALYLCASSHPGTGANVLTFGAGSRLTVL.

The chain combines TRBV6-2 or TRBV6-3 with TRBJ2-7; TRBD1 agrees at 7 bases. Trimming removed 2 bases from V and 0 bases from J; junction bases left unmatched: 1. The CDR3 has 14 amino acids. CDR1 is MNHEY and CDR2 is SVGEGT in the germline V gene. Here the CDR3 DNA reads TGTGCCAGCAGTTACCGGGACAGCTCCTACGAGCAGTACTTC. Protein: CASSYRDSSYEQYF.

The chain employs TRBV4-3 and TRBJ1-5; D uncertain. The CDR3 is 15 amino acids. CDR1 is LGHNA, CDR2 YSLEER, per germline. V lost 0 bases to trimming and J lost 2 bases, with 8 bases between them. CDR3 nucleotide sequence: TGCGCCAGCAGCCAAGATCACCTAGGCAATCAGCCCCAGCATTTT. It translates to CASSQDHLGNQPQHF.

This chain links TRBV5-4 with TRBJ1-2, with TRBD1 matching 10 bases. With V trimmed by 4 bases and J by 5 bases, 5 bases remained unmatched. CDR1 is SGHNT and CDR2 is YYREEE in the germline V gene (reference sequence). The CDR3 covers 14 residues. As DNA, the CDR3 is TGTGCCAGCAGCGGACAGGGGGTCCGGTATGGCTACACCTTC. Translated, it gives CASSGQGVRYGYTF.

The V gene is TRBV5-1, the J gene TRBJ2-3, with D maybe TRBD2 (6 bases). Germline assignment: CDR1 SGHRS and CDR2 YFSETQ. CDR3 length: 14 amino acids. V lost 7 bases and J lost 0, with 12 bases in between. The DNA of the CDR3 is TGCGCCAGCTCGGACGGGGGAAGCACAGATACGCAGTATTTT. This gives the protein CASSDGGSTDTQYF. Filled out from reference TRBV5-1 and TRBJ2-3, the complete variable domain reads KAGVTQTPRYLIKTRGQQVTLSCSPISGHRSVSWYQQTPGQGLQFLFEYFSETQRNKGNFPGRFSGRQFSNSRSEMNVSTLELGDSALYLCASSDGGSTDTQYFGPGTRLTVL.

The chain is built from TRBV5-1 and TRBJ1-1; 8 nucleotides match TRBD1. This CDR3 region has 15 residues. CDR1 is SGHRS, CDR2 YFSETQ, per germline. Unmatched junction bases numbered 5, after V lost 3 bases and J lost 1 base. The CDR3 nucleotides read TGCGCCAGCAGCTCCCTGACAGGGGCGAACACTGAAGCTTTCTTT. As protein: CASSSLTGANTEAFF.

This clone was seen once. This chain links TRBV2 with TRBJ2-7, with D unclear. This CDR3 contains 13 residues. Trimming left V 8 bases short and J 1 base short, with 12 bases between. Germline CDR1 reads SNHLY; CDR2 reads FYNNEI. CDR3 sequence (DNA): TGTGCCAGCGGAGACGGCACATCCTACGAGCAGTACTTC. As protein: CASGDGTSYEQYF.

The CDR3 protein is CASSPARGANTGELFF. CDR3 bases: TGTGCCAGCAGCCCCGCTCGGGGGGCAAACACCGGGGAGCTGTTTTTT. The genes are TRBV5-4 and TRBJ2-2; D possibly corresponds to TRBD2 (7 bases). This CDR3 contains 16 residues. The V and J ends lost 4 bases and 2 bases respectively, with 15 bases between them. Looked up from germline, CDR1 is SGHNT and CDR2 is YYREEE (reference sequence).

V gene TRBV28 combines with J gene TRBJ2-3; 7 bases align to TRBD2. The J segment lost 3 bases and the V segment lost 6 bases, leaving 9 bases of the junction unmatched. CDR3 size: 15 residues. CDR1 and CDR2 (germline): MDHEN, SYDVKM. DNA of the CDR3: TGTGCCAGCAGCCCTGGCCAGCGGGGTACAGATACGCAGTATTTT. Its translation is CASSPGQRGTDTQYF.

The chain's CDR3 is CASSLGLVGLYNEQFF. CDR3 nucleotide sequence: TGTGCCAGCAGCTTAGGACTAGTTGGGTTATACAATGAGCAGTTCTTC. The rearrangement joins TRBV7-9 to TRBJ2-1, with D maybe TRBD2 (6 bases). The CDR3 runs 16 residues. Germline lookup yields CDR1 SEHNR and CDR2 FQNEAQ (reference sequence). Deletions cut 1 base from V and 4 bases from J, with 14 bases between.

The rearrangement links TRBV27 to TRBJ2-7; tentatively, D is TRBD1 (5 bases). Germline V gene sequence: CDR1 MNHEY, CDR2 SMNVEV (reference sequence). V was trimmed by 8 bases and J by 2 bases, leaving 16 bases between them. The CDR3 is 14 residues long. In DNA form, the CDR3 reads TGTGCCAGCCGCTACCAGGGAAGAGCCTACGAGCAGTACTTC. It is translated as CASRYQGRAYEQYF.

In nucleotides, the CDR3 is TGTGCCAGCAGCCCGGCTATTCTAGCGCAAGAGACCCAGTACTTC. This encodes CASSPAILAQETQYF. The chain couples TRBV11-2 to TRBJ2-5; perhaps TRBD2 as D (6 bases). This CDR3 spans 15 amino acids. Deletions cut 5 bases from V and 2 bases from J, with 15 bases between. CDR1 and CDR2 (germline): SGHAT, FQNNGV.

The gene calls are TRBV3-1 (or the pseudogene TRBV3-2) and TRBJ2-1; D not resolved. This CDR3 contains 15 residues. V was trimmed by 0 bases and J by 0 bases, leaving 6 bases between them. Germline CDR1 is LGHDT and CDR2 is YNNKEL (reference sequence). The CDR3 region has the DNA TGTGCCAGCAGCCAAGAACGGAGCTCCTACAATGAGCAGTTCTTC. Residues: CASSQERSSYNEQFF.

The CDR3 loop is CASSNPSSGGADTQYF. DNA of the CDR3: TGCGCCAGCAGCAACCCCTCTAGCGGGGGGGCAGATACGCAGTATTTT. The chain uses TRBV4-1 and TRBJ2-3, with 12 bases matching TRBD2. Germline V gives CDR1 MGHRA, CDR2 YSYEKL. With V trimmed by 5 bases and J by 4 bases, 7 bases remained unmatched. The CDR3 contains 16 residues.